This is a list of T cell receptor beta chains from one sample in a study of siplizumab effects on memory and regulatory T cells. The assay was immunoSEQ multiplex PCR, and TCRdb's table has in-frame clones only and misses some. The sample holds roughly 100,000 clones, 92% seen once. Sample: CD4+ T cells sorted from blood. The receptors originated from a human donor in good health. CDR3s include the opening cysteine and the closing phenylalanine or tryptophan. The D gene is left open where the match is weak. Clone size appears in some rows only: once, few, many, or a class for an expanded clone.

V gene: TRBV27
D gene: NA
clone size: NA
CDR3 length: 14
J gene: TRBJ1-5
CDR3 protein: CASSLKGRLRPQHF
CDR3 DNA: TGTGCCAGCAGTTTAAAGGGCCGATTACGGCCCCAGCATTTT

V gene: TRBV28
D gene: TRBD2
clone size: NA
CDR3 length: 13
J gene: TRBJ2-5
CDR3 protein: CASSSSGGGTQYF
CDR3 DNA: TGTGCCAGCAGCTCTAGCGGGGGGGGGACCCAGTACTTC

V gene: TRBV28
D gene: NA
clone size: NA
CDR3 length: 14
J gene: TRBJ2-1
CDR3 protein: CASSLIASYNEQFF
CDR3 DNA: TGTGCCAGCAGTTTGATAGCTAGCTACAATGAGCAGTTCTTC

V gene: TRBV30
D gene: TRBD2
clone size: NA
CDR3 length: 16
J gene: TRBJ2-1
CDR3 protein: CAWRRRLAMGYNEQFF
CDR3 DNA: TGTGCCTGGAGGCGACGACTAGCCATGGGCTACAATGAGCAGTTCTTC

V gene: TRBV6-6
D gene: NA
clone size: NA
CDR3 length: 15
J gene: TRBJ1-1
CDR3 protein: CASSFKLQGNTEAFF
CDR3 DNA: TGTGCCAGCAGTTTCAAATTACAGGGTAACACTGAAGCTTTCTTT

V gene: TRBV6-5
D gene: TRBD1
clone size: NA
CDR3 length: 14
J gene: TRBJ1-1
CDR3 protein: CASSRTGAGTEAFF
CDR3 DNA: TGTGCCAGCTCCCGGACAGGGGCGGGCACTGAAGCTTTCTTT

V gene: TRBV7-2
D gene: TRBD2
clone size: NA
CDR3 length: 15
J gene: TRBJ2-7
CDR3 protein: CASSPLAGDVYEQYF
CDR3 DNA: TGTGCCAGCAGCCCTCTAGCGGGAGACGTTTACGAGCAGTACTTC

V gene: TRBV6-5
D gene: TRBD1
clone size: once
CDR3 length: 15
J gene: TRBJ1-6
CDR3 protein: CASRLTGGVDSPLHF
CDR3 DNA: TGTGCCAGCAGGCTTACAGGGGGCGTCGATTCACCCCTCCACTTT

V gene: TRBV29-1
D gene: NA
clone size: NA
CDR3 length: 13
J gene: TRBJ1-1
CDR3 protein: CSVHRDVHTEAFF
CDR3 DNA: TGCAGCGTGCACAGGGATGTTCACACTGAAGCTTTCTTT

V gene: TRBV5-1
D gene: NA
clone size: few
CDR3 length: 12
J gene: TRBJ2-5
CDR3 protein: CASSLVGETQYF
CDR3 DNA: TGCGCCAGCAGCTTGGTAGGGGAGACCCAGTACTTC

V gene: TRBV18
D gene: NA
clone size: NA
CDR3 length: 15
J gene: TRBJ2-7
CDR3 protein: CASSPSRGSLYEQYF
CDR3 DNA: TGTGCCAGCTCACCATCCCGGGGGTCTCTGTACGAGCAGTACTTC

V gene: TRBV5-1
D gene: TRBD1
clone size: many
CDR3 length: 13
J gene: TRBJ1-2
CDR3 protein: CASNLQGGSGYTF
CDR3 DNA: TGCGCCAGCAACCTACAGGGGGGCTCCGGCTACACCTTC

V gene: TRBV27
D gene: NA
clone size: NA
CDR3 length: 15
J gene: TRBJ1-1
CDR3 protein: CASSLKRGGSTEAFF
CDR3 DNA: TGTGCCAGCAGTCTAAAACGCGGGGGAAGCACTGAAGCTTTCTTT

V gene: TRBV6-5
D gene: NA
clone size: NA
CDR3 length: 16
J gene: TRBJ2-3
CDR3 protein: CASSSGGGSAADTQYF
CDR3 DNA: TGTGCCAGCAGTTCCGGTGGGGGGAGCGCAGCAGATACGCAGTATTTT